One and the same sample provided the 30 T cell receptor beta chains below, sequenced in a study of blood T cells in healthy people across ages. Primers used in a second PCR of about 6 to 11 cycles were a sample-barcoded 5' primer and a J-beta primer mix. TCRdb re-analysed the 5' RACE reads in MiXCR, keeping a single row per CDR3 protein. Of fewer than 900,000 distinct CDR3 sequences in the sample, 35% to 40% are singletons; the top ten hold 10% to 15%. Sequenced: blood. The receptors were gathered from a man aged 18 to 35 in good health.

The chain joins TRBV27 to TRBJ2-5; 7 nucleotides match TRBD1. V was clipped by 6 bases and J by 5 bases; unmatched bases: 3. CDR1 and CDR2 (germline): MNHEY, SMNVEV (reference sequence). The CDR3 is 12 amino acids. The CDR3 nucleotides are TGTGCCAGCAGCAACAGGGGCGAGACCCAGTACTTC. Amino acids: CASSNRGETQYF.

This clonotype was picked up many times. V is TRBV20-1 and J is TRBJ1-2; TRBD1 agrees at 7 bases. The junction had 13 bases not matched to a gene; V was cut back by 3 bases and J by 3 bases. The CDR3 covers 16 residues. Germline V CDR1 and CDR2: DFQATT, SNEGSKA (reference sequence). CDR3 residues: CSARVFRDRQYYGYTF. The CDR3 bases are TGCAGTGCTAGGGTTTTCCGGGACAGACAGTACTATGGCTACACCTTC.

This clonotype was seen a few times. This clone may be a read error of a much larger clone one base away. V and J are TRBV4-3 and TRBJ2-1, with D possibly being TRBD2 (5 bases). Germline CDR1 and CDR2: LGHNA and YSLEER. V lost 1 base and J 13 bases, leaving 14 bases between the germline ends. CDR3 size: 13 residues. The CDR3: CASSQVLGETQFF. The CDR3 coding sequence is TGCGCCAGCAGCCAAGTCCTGGGAGAGACCCAGTTCTTC.

This clonotype was picked up a small number of times. The chain is built from TRBV4-3 and TRBJ2-1; D uncertain. The J call may be wrong; the DNA end is better matched by TRBJ2-7. Germline lookup yields CDR1 LGHNA and CDR2 YSLEER. The CDR3 sequence is 17 residues long. CDR3 residues: CASSQDRRQTLYNEQYF. CDR3 coding DNA: TGCGCCAGCAGCCAAGATAGGCGGCAGACACTATACAATGAGCAGTACTTC.

This clonotype has just a few counts. This chain links TRBV29-1 with TRBJ2-2; D is undetermined. The CDR3 consists of 11 residues. CDR1 SQVTM and CDR2 ANQGSEA come from the germline V gene. The V end was cut by 6 bases, the J end by 0 bases, with 2 bases between. The chain's CDR3 is CSVANTGELFF. Here the CDR3 DNA reads TGCAGCGTCGCGAACACCGGGGAGCTGTTTTTT.

V is TRBV6-5 and J is TRBJ2-3, with a possible D match to TRBD1 (5 bases). Per germline, CDR1 MNHEY and CDR2 SVGAGI. The CDR3 runs to 15 residues. Between the trimmed V and J ends, which lost 0 bases and 4 bases, there was a span of 11 bases. The chain's CDR3 is CASSYSMGQPDTQYF. CDR3 DNA sequence: TGTGCCAGCAGTTACTCGATGGGGCAGCCAGATACGCAGTATTTT.

Written as DNA, the CDR3 is TGTGCCAGCAGCCGCCCGGGACAGGGGCTCCCGGGCTACAATGAGCAGTTCTTC. This codes for CASSRPGQGLPGYNEQFF. The rearrangement links TRBV3-1 to TRBJ2-1; 10 bases align to TRBD1. CDR1 LGHDT and CDR2 YNNKEL come from the germline V gene (reference sequence). J lost 3 bases, V lost 4 bases, and 12 bases had no gene match. The CDR3 consists of 18 residues.

In the case of this clonotype: An end of the junction does not agree with germline; a read error may underlie this. The chain employs TRBV27 and TRBJ2-3; no firm D call. The germline V gene has CDR1 MNHEY and CDR2 SMNVEV (reference sequence). CDR3 length: 16 amino acids. The CDR3 DNA is TGTGCCGGCAGTTTGGGTGCAGTAGGCCTCACAGATACGCAGTATTTT. It yields the protein CAGSLGAVGLTDTQYF.

This clonotype has a count of ten or more. The V and J genes are TRBV7-2 and TRBJ2-1; D remains ambiguous. There are 15 residues in the CDR3. V was trimmed by 5 bases and J by 1 base, leaving 12 bases between them. CDR1 is SGHTA and CDR2 is FQGNSA in the germline V gene. CDR3 sequence (DNA): TGTGCCAGCAGCACCAGGACCCAGTCCTACAATGAGCAGTTCTTC. Amino acids: CASSTRTQSYNEQFF.

This clonotype came up many times. CDR3 nucleotides: TGCAGTGCTAGAGATCCGGGACAGGGGGACTATGGCTACACCTTC. Translation gives CSARDPGQGDYGYTF. J is TRBJ1-2 and V is TRBV20-1, with 11 bases aligning to TRBD1. The CDR3 loop spans 15 amino acids. CDR1 is DFQATT and CDR2 is SNEGSKA in the germline V gene (reference sequence). V trimming: 0 bases; J trimming: 3 bases; junction bases outside the gene matches: 3.

This clonotype was seen more than once but under ten times. The chain joins TRBV20-1 to TRBJ2-1; D gene unclear. Trimming removed 6 bases at V and 12 bases at J, with 18 bases between. The CDR3 is made up of 12 amino acids. The germline V gene encodes CDR1 DFQATT and CDR2 SNEGSKA (reference sequence). The CDR3 sequence is CSAPRGVGRQFF. The CDR3 DNA is TGCAGTGCCCCCCGAGGCGTCGGGCGGCAGTTCTTC.

The gene calls are TRBV20-1 and TRBJ1-2; tentative D call: TRBD1 (6 bases). Trimming stripped 0 bases from V and 4 bases from J, with 18 bases between. CDR3 length: 16 residues. In germline, CDR1 is DFQATT, CDR2 SNEGSKA (reference sequence). The CDR3 coding sequence is TGCAGTGCTAGAGAACCTTATGTGCAGGGGACCTATGGCTACACCTTC. It codes for CSAREPYVQGTYGYTF.

This clonotype was counted between two and nine times. The chain uses TRBV6-5 and TRBJ1-5, with TRBD1 matching 10 bases. V was pared by 6 bases and J by 2 bases, with 7 bases of the junction left unmatched. Germline V CDR1 and CDR2: MNHEY, SVGAGI. The length of the CDR3 is 16 residues. The CDR3 loop reads CASRKGTGERNQPQHF. In DNA, the CDR3 is TGTGCCAGCAGAAAGGGGACAGGGGAACGCAATCAGCCCCAGCATTTT.

This clonotype was detected only a few times. This chain uses TRBV20-1 with TRBJ2-7; D is perhaps TRBD1 or TRBD2 (5 bases each). The J call is uncertain, as TRBJ2-5 better fits the DNA end. The CDR3 consists of 12 residues. Germline CDR1 DFQATT, CDR2 SNEGSKA (reference sequence). CDR3 bases: TGCAGGGTACAAGGGGAGAGGGAGACCCAGTACTTC. Translated, it gives CRVQGERETQYF.

This clonotype has just a few counts. The rearrangement joins TRBV7-9 to TRBJ1-6; D may be TRBD1 (6 bases). CDR1 SEHNR and CDR2 FQNEAQ come from the germline V gene (reference sequence). Trimming stripped 1 base from V and 2 bases from J, with 12 bases between. This CDR3 contains 17 residues. DNA for the CDR3: TGTGCCAGCAGCTTAGGGGACACCCCGGCCTATAATTCACCCCTCCACTTT. Translated, it gives CASSLGDTPAYNSPLHF.

This chain joins TRBV5-1 and TRBJ2-4; maybe TRBD2 (6 bases). CDR1 is SGHRS and CDR2 is YFSETQ in the germline V gene. This CDR3 spans 14 amino acids. The V and J ends lost 0 bases and 6 bases respectively, with 10 bases between them. The CDR3 DNA follows: TGCGCCAGCAGCTTGGCTTCCGGGGGAAACATTCAGTACTTC. As protein: CASSLASGGNIQYF. Supplemented by reference TRBV5-1 and TRBJ2-4, the full variable domain reads KAGVTQTPRYLIKTRGQQVTLSCSPISGHRSVSWYQQTPGQGLQFLFEYFSETQRNKGNFPGRFSGRQFSNSRSEMNVSTLELGDSALYLCASSLASGGNIQYFGAGTRLSVL.

V usage is TRBV10-3 and J usage is TRBJ2-5, with D possibly matching TRBD1 (5 bases). V was pared by 3 bases and J by 8 bases, with 13 bases between. The CDR3 extends over 13 amino acids. CDR1 and CDR2 from the germline V gene are ENHRY and SYGVKD. The CDR3: CAISDRQSRTQYF. The CDR3 nucleotides are TGTGCCATCAGTGATAGACAGTCCCGAACCCAGTACTTC.

Notes on this clonotype: A read error may be the cause here, since a much bigger clone is one base away. The CDR3 DNA reads TGCAGTGCCTCCCCGGGAGGTGACTCTGGCGATGGCTACACCTTC. As protein: CSASPGGDSGDGYTF. The rearrangement uses TRBV20-1 and TRBJ1-2; no definite D call. Germline V lookup: CDR1 DFQATT, CDR2 SNEGSKA (reference sequence). The ends were cut back, 6 bases at V and 6 bases at J, with 23 bases in the middle. The CDR3 runs 15 residues.

This clonotype showed up just once. A much larger clone is a single base away; this may be a read error. The chain carries TRBV6-6 and TRBJ2-6; D is perhaps TRBD1 (5 bases). Germline lookup yields CDR1 MNHNY and CDR2 SVGAGI (reference sequence). The CDR3 length is 14 residues. The DNA for the CDR3 is TGTGCCAGCAGCGCCGACTCTGGGGCCAACGCCCTGACTTTC. Translation: CASSADSGANALTF.

This clonotype occurred once. The chain employs TRBV3-1 and TRBJ2-4, with D uncertain. The end of the DNA is better explained by TRBJ2-5, so the J call may be wrong. The length of the CDR3 is 18 residues. Germline-derived CDR1 and CDR2 are LGHDT and YNNKEL (reference sequence). The CDR3 loop is CASSQRRSRNGIQETQYF. DNA of the CDR3: TGTGCCAGCAGCCAGAGACGATCAAGGAATGGAATCCAAGAGACCCAGTACTTC.

The chain recombines TRBV6-5 with TRBJ2-3, with 10 bases aligning to TRBD1. V was pared by 4 bases and J by 6 bases, with 10 bases of the junction left unmatched. There are 16 residues in the CDR3. CDR1 MNHEY and CDR2 SVGAGI come from the germline V gene. Here the CDR3 reads CASSFYGTGVVDTQYF. CDR3 coding DNA: TGTGCCAGCAGTTTCTACGGGACAGGGGTAGTTGATACGCAGTATTTT.

V usage is TRBV28 and J usage is TRBJ2-3; D is ambiguous. The germline CDR1 and CDR2 sequences are MDHEN and SYDVKM. The CDR3 loop spans 13 amino acids. V gave up 5 bases and J gave up 8 bases, with 14 bases separating them. The CDR3 sequence: CASSTAGPATQYF. In DNA, the CDR3 is TGTGCCAGCAGTACTGCCGGGCCGGCTACGCAGTATTTT.

This sequence joins TRBV29-1 and TRBJ1-4, with D uncertain. This CDR3 region has 13 residues. The V gene lost 2 bases and the J gene lost 10 bases, with 14 bases spanning the gap. CDR1 and CDR2 from the germline V gene are SQVTM and ANQGSEA. The CDR3 loop reads CSVEWAGSLKLFF. The CDR3, as DNA: TGCAGCGTTGAATGGGCAGGTTCTCTAAAACTGTTTTTT.

This clonotype was detected ten times or more. The chain links TRBV5-1 to TRBJ2-1; 8 bases are a match to TRBD2. This CDR3 is 16 amino acids long. V lost 0 bases to trimming and J lost 7 bases; unmatched junction nucleotides: 9. Germline V gene lookup returns CDR1 SGHRS and CDR2 YFSETQ. CDR3 amino acids: CASSLVAGSFGNEQFF. The CDR3 DNA reads TGCGCCAGCAGCTTGGTAGCGGGGTCCTTCGGGAATGAGCAGTTCTTC.

As concerns this clonotype: A much more abundant neighbour one base away suggests this may be a read error. The gene calls are TRBV29-1 and TRBJ2-3; D is ambiguous. Germline V gives CDR1 SQVTM, CDR2 ANQGSEA. There are 14 residues in the CDR3. V lost 3 bases, J lost 1 base, and 11 bases lay in between. CDR3 DNA sequence: TGCAGCGTTGAGGGTAACACTCGCACAGATACGCAGTATTTT. Encoded protein: CSVEGNTRTDTQYF.

This clonotype was counted at least ten times. CDR3 coding DNA: TGCGCCAGCAGCTTCGGCACTAGCGGTGGAGATACGCAGTATTTT. This encodes CASSFGTSGGDTQYF. The rearrangement uses TRBV5-1 and TRBJ2-3, with 8 bases fitting TRBD2. Germline assignment: CDR1 SGHRS and CDR2 YFSETQ. Trimming took 2 bases from V and 5 from J; bases not matched to a gene: 7. The CDR3 consists of 15 residues.

CDR3 sequence: CASSSVRAGNEQFF. The CDR3 DNA reads TGTGCCAGCAGCTCCGTGAGGGCCGGAAATGAGCAGTTCTTC. The chain recombines TRBV7-2 with TRBJ2-1, with D possibly matching TRBD2 (5 bases). Deletions cut 4 bases from V and 7 bases from J, with 14 bases between. The V gene's germline CDR1 is SGHTA and CDR2 FQGNSA. This CDR3 region has 14 residues.

The chain combines TRBV7-3 with TRBJ2-1; 8 nucleotides align to TRBD1. Germline-derived CDR1 and CDR2 are SGHTA and FQGTGA. V was pared by 5 bases and J by 6 bases, with 9 bases of the junction left unmatched. The CDR3 has 15 residues. The CDR3 here is CASSPAGQGSNEQFF. CDR3 in DNA: TGTGCCAGCAGCCCTGCCGGACAGGGATCCAATGAGCAGTTCTTC. Filled out from reference TRBV7-3 and TRBJ2-1, the complete variable domain reads GAGVSQTPSNKVTEKGKYVELRCDPISGHTALYWYRQSLGQGPEFLIYFQGTGAADDSGLPNDRFFAVRPEGSVSTLKIQRTERGDSAVYLCASSPAGQGSNEQFFGPGTRLTVL.

The chain is built from TRBV20-1 and TRBJ2-7; possible D gene TRBD1, 5 bases. CDR3 length equals 11 residues. CDR1 is DFQATT, CDR2 SNEGSKA, per germline (reference sequence). Trimming left V 2 bases short and J 7 bases short, with 9 bases between. The CDR3 sequence: CSARTNREQYF. Here the CDR3 DNA reads TGCAGTGCTAGAACTAACAGGGAGCAGTACTTC.

The rearrangement links TRBV5-4 to TRBJ2-7; 15 positions agree with TRBD2. The CDR3 length is 16 residues. Trimming took 4 bases from V and 7 from J; bases not matched to a gene: 9. Germline V gene lookup returns CDR1 SGHNT and CDR2 YYREEE (reference sequence). The DNA for the CDR3 is TGTGCCAGCAGCCGGACTAGCGGGGGGGCCTACAATGAGCAGTACTTC. Translation: CASSRTSGGAYNEQYF. The full variable domain, rest sourced from reference TRBV5-4 and TRBJ2-7, is ETGVTQSPTHLIKTRGQQVTLRCSSQSGHNTVSWYQQALGQGPQFIFQYYREEENGRGNFPPRFSGLQFPNYSSELNVNALELDDSALYLCASSRTSGGAYNEQYFGPGTRLTVT.